Presented here are 9 T cell receptor beta chains from one specimen sequenced in a study of blood T cell repertoires in COVID-19. Method: immunoSEQ multiplex PCR; TCRdb's copy keeps in-frame clones and lacks some. The sample lists 240,000 or so clones; roughly 88% were seen once. Sequenced sample: PBMCs or T cells enriched from blood (not recorded which). The receptor source for this set is a woman aged 45 to 65 who had recovered from COVID-19.

This clone was seen only a few times. The chain uses TRBV10-2 and TRBJ1-5, with TRBD1 identical over 10 bases. Germline-derived CDR1 and CDR2 are WSHSY and SAAADI. Trimming cost V 5 bases and J 6 bases; bases outside gene matches: 7. CDR3 length equals 15 residues. CDR3 in DNA: TGCGCCAGCAGTAGACAGGGGGCGCCGGGTCAGCCCCAGCATTTT. This codes for CASSRQGAPGQPQHF.

CDR3 coding DNA: TGTGCCTGGAAGGAGATAGGGGTCATGAACACTGAAGCTTTCTTT. Translation gives CAWKEIGVMNTEAFF. This chain links TRBV30 with TRBJ1-1; TRBD1 might be the D (5 bases). Germline-derived CDR1 and CDR2 are GTSNPN and SVGIG (reference sequence). CDR3 length equals 15 residues. V gave up 4 bases and J gave up 0 bases, with 15 bases separating them.

This chain joins TRBV7-2 and TRBJ1-2; weak D call: TRBD1 (6 bases). The length of the CDR3 is 15 residues. The germline gives CDR1 SGHTA, CDR2 FQGNSA. V lost 1 base to trimming and J lost 6 bases, with 15 bases between them. The CDR3 bases are TGTGCCAGCAGCTTAGACCCGGGGGCGGGGGATGGCTACACCTTC. Protein: CASSLDPGAGDGYTF.

This chain links TRBV29-1 with TRBJ1-2; 9 positions match TRBD1. The CDR3 has 13 residues. V shed 5 bases, J shed 8 bases, and the junction held 9 bases outside the gene matches. Germline CDR1 SQVTM, CDR2 ANQGSEA. CDR3 residues: CSVQGQGTPGYTF. CDR3 bases: TGCAGCGTTCAAGGACAGGGGACGCCCGGCTACACCTTC.

CDR3 amino acids: CATTKNPRDREFHGYTF. DNA of the CDR3: TGTGCCACCACCAAGAATCCCCGGGACAGGGAATTCCATGGCTACACCTTC. The chain employs TRBV15 and TRBJ1-2; 9 nucleotides match TRBD1. The CDR3 length is 17 residues. V shed 7 bases, J shed 6 bases, and the junction held 18 bases outside the gene matches. CDR1 and CDR2 from the germline V gene are LNHNV and YYDKDF (reference sequence).

The chain combines TRBV19 with TRBJ2-7; maybe TRBD2 (6 bases). V was trimmed by 3 bases and J by 3 bases, leaving 12 bases between them. The CDR3 totals 14 residues. In germline, CDR1 is LNHDA, CDR2 SQIVND (reference sequence). The CDR3 DNA is TGTGCCAGTAGTATCACGGGGGTTGGCTACGAGCAGTACTTC. The encoded protein is CASSITGVGYEQYF.

The rearrangement uses TRBV19 and TRBJ1-1; 7 bases line up with TRBD1. CDR1 and CDR2 from the germline V gene are LNHDA and SQIVND (reference sequence). The ends lost 6 bases at V and 2 bases at J; junction bases unmatched: 6. This CDR3 spans 14 amino acids. The CDR3 sequence is CASRTTGANTEAFF. CDR3 in DNA: TGTGCCAGTAGAACTACAGGGGCCAACACTGAAGCTTTCTTT. Full variable domain (remainder filled in from reference TRBV19 and TRBJ1-1): DGGITQSPKYLFRKEGQNVTLSCEQNLNHDAMYWYRQDPGQGLRLIYYSQIVNDFQKGDIAEGYSVSREKKESFPLTVTSAQKNPTAFYLCASRTTGANTEAFFGQGTRLTVV.

V and J are TRBV5-1 and TRBJ2-1, with D unresolved. V was pared by 1 base and J by 0 bases, with 11 bases between. Germline CDR1 reads SGHRS; CDR2 reads YFSETQ. CDR3 size: 16 residues. CDR3 residues: CASSLKDRSSYNEQFF. The DNA for the CDR3 is TGCGCCAGCAGCTTGAAAGATAGAAGCTCCTACAATGAGCAGTTCTTC.

The chain combines TRBV6-5 with TRBJ2-7; 10 bases line up with TRBD2. The CDR3 loop spans 14 amino acids. Trimming removed 4 bases from V and 3 bases from J; junction bases left unmatched: 3. Germline V gene data show CDR1 as MNHEY and CDR2 as SVGAGI. The CDR3 spells CASSFLAGDYEQYF. The CDR3 DNA sequence: TGTGCCAGCAGTTTCCTAGCGGGAGACTACGAGCAGTACTTC.